The T cell receptor beta chain under discussion was sequenced for a study of cytomegalovirus exposure and HLA in healthy donors. Regarding this clone: Its antigen is unknown.

After removal of 6 bases from V and 10 bases from J, the junction contained 4 bases not matched to a gene. The CDR3 loop spans 13 amino acids. From germline, CDR1 is SGHAT and CDR2 FQNNGV. Donors in the study were healthy people who gave bone marrow. Amplification used 60 Vbeta primers and 13 Jbeta primers. The repertoire was sequenced with immunoSEQ multiplex PCR; TCRdb's copy has only in-frame clones and lacks some. The table lists about 120,000 clones, over 75% of them singletons. Regarding the study as a whole: An analysis was carried out later, and it reportedly showed fewer N-insertions in an Asian-associated ancestry cluster than the approximately 660-donor mean.

J is TRBJ1-6 and V is TRBV11-2; TRBD1 matches 9 bases. Sequenced sample: PBMCs. This clonotype was sampled from a man aged 35 to 55 in good health and CMV-seropositive. The CDR3 here is CASRRDRASPLHF. The DNA for the CDR3 is TGTGCCAGCAGAAGGGACAGGGCCTCACCCCTCCACTTT.